The entry below gives a single T cell receptor beta chain sequence along with its context. CDR1 is SGHRS and CDR2 is YFSETQ in the germline V gene. CDR3 size: 15 residues. V gave up 4 bases and J gave up 2 bases, with 15 bases separating them. This specimen comes from a study of OX40 agonist ivuxolimab in advanced cancers. Sequencing was performed with immunoSEQ multiplex PCR; in TCRdb, only in-frame clones are kept and a portion is missing. The repertoire has about 50,000 clones, more than 75% of them found once; the top ten carry under 2.5%. The clonotype originates from an adult with an advanced solid tumor such as melanoma, head and neck, liver or kidney cancer. The V gene is TRBV5-1, the J gene TRBJ1-2; D unresolved. The sequenced sample was CD4+ or CD8+ T cells sorted from blood, obtained in a trial of the OX40 agonist ivuxolimab. CDR3 sequence (DNA): TGCGCCAGCAGCGCCGCGGACGGCAAGAACTATGGCTACACCTTC. As protein: CASSAADGKNYGYTF.